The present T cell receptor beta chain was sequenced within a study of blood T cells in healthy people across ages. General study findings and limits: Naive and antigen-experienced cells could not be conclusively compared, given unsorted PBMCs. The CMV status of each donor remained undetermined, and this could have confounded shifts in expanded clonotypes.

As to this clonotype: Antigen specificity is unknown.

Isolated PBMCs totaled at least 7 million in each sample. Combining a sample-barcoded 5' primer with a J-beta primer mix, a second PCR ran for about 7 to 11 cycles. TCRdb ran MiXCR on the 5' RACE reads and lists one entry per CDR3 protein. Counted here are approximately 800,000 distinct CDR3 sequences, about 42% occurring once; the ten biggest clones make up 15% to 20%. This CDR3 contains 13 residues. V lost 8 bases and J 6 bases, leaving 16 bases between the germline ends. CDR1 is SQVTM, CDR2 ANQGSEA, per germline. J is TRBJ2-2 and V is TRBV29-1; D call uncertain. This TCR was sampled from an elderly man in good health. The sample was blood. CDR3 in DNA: TGCAGCATAAACCTCACTCCTGCCGGGGAGCTGTTTTTT. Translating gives CSINLTPAGELFF.